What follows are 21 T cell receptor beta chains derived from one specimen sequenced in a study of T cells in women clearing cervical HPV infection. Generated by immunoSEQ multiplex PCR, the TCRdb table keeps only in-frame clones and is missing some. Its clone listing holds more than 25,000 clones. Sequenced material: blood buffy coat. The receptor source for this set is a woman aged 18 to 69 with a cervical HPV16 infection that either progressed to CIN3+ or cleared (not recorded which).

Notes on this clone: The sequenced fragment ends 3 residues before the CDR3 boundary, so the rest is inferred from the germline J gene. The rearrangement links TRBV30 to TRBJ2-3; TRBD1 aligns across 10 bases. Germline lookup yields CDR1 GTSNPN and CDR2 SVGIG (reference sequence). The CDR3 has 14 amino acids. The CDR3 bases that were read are TGTGCCTGGAGTATGACAGGGGGCCTTCAGCCG. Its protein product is CAWSMTGGLQP. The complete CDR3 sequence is CAWSMTGGLQPQYF.

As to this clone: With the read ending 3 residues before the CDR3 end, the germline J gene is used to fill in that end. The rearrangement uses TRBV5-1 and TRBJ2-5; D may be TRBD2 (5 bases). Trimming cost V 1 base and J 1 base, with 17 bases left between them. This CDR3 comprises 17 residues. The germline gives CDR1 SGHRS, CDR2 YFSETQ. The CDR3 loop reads CASSLRIRGTFQETQYF. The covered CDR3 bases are TGCGCCAGCAGCTTGAGAATACGGGGAACCTTCCAAGAGACC.

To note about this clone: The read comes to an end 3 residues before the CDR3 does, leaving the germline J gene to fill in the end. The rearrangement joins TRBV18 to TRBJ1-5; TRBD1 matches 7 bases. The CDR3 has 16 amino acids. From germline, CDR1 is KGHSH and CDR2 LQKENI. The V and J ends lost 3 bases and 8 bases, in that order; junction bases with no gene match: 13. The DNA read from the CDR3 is TGTGCCAGCTCACCCGATAAAACAGGGGCCGGAGAGCCC. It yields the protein CASSPDKTGAGEP. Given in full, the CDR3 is CASSPDKTGAGEPQHF.

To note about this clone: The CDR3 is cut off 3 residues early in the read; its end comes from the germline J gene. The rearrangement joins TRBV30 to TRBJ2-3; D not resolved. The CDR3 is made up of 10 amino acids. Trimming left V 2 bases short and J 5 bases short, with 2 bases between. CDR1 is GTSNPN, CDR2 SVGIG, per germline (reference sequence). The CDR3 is CAWSQDTQYF. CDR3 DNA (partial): TGTGCCTGGAGTCAAGATACG. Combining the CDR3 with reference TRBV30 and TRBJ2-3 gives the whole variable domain SQTIHQWPATLVQPVGSPLSLECTVEGTSNPNLYWYRQAAGRGLQLLFYSVGIGQISSEVPQNLSASRPQDRQFILSSKKLLLSDSGFYLCAWSQDTQYFGPGTRLTVL.

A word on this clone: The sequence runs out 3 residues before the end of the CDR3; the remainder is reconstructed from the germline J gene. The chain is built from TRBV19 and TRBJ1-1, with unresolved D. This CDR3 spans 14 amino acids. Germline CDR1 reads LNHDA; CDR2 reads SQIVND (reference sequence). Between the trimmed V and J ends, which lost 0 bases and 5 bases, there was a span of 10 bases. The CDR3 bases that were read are TGTGCCAGTAGTATAGATCTATACCGGACTGAA. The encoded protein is CASSIDLYRTE. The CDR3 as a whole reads CASSIDLYRTEAFF.

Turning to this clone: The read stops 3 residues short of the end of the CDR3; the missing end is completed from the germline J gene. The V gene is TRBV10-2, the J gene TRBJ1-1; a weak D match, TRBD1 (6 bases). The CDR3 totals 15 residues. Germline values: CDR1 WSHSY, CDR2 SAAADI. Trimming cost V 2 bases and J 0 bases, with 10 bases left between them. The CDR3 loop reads CASSEPEGVNTEAFF. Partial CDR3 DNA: TGCGCCAGCAGTGAGCCAGAGGGGGTGAACACTGAA.

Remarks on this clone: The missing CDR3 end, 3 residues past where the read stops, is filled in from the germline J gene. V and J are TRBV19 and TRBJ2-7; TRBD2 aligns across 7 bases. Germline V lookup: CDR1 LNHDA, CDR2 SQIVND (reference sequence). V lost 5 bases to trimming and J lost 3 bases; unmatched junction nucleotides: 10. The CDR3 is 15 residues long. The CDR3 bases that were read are TGTGCCAGTAGTGATGGAGGCGGGAGTATCTACGAG. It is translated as CASSDGGGSIYE. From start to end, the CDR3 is CASSDGGGSIYEQYF.

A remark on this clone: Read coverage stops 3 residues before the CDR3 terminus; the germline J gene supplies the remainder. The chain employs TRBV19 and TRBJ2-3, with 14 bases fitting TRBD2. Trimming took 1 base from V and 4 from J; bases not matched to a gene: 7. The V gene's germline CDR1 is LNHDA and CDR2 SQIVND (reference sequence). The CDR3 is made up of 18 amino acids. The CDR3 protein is CASSIAGTSGSRADTQYF. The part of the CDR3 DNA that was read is TGTGCCAGTAGTATAGCTGGGACTAGCGGGAGTAGGGCAGATACG.

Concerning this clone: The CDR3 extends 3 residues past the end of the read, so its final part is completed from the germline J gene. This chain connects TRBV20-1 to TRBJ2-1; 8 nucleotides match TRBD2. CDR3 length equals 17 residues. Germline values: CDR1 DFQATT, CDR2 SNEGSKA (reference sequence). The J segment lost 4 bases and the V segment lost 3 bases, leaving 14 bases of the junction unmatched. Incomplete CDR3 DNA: TGCAGTGCTAGTGCCCACTGGGCCAGCGGGAGTTACAATGAG. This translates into CSASAHWASGSYNE. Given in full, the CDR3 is CSASAHWASGSYNEQFF.

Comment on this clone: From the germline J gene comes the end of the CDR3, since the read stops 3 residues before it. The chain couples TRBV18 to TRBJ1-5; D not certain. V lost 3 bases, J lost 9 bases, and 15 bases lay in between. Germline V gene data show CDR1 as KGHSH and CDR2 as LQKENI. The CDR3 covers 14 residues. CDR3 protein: CASSPGRGAGPQHF. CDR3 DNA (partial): TGTGCCAGCTCACCTGGGCGCGGAGCGGGGCCC.

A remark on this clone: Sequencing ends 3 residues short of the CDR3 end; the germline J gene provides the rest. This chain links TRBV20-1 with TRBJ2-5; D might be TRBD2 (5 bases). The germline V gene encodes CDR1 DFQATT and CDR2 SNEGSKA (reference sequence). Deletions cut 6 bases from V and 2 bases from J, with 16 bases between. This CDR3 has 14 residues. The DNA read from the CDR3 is TGCAGTGCAAGAAGCGGAGTGGTACAAGAGACC. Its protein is CSARSGVVQET. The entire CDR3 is CSARSGVVQETQYF.

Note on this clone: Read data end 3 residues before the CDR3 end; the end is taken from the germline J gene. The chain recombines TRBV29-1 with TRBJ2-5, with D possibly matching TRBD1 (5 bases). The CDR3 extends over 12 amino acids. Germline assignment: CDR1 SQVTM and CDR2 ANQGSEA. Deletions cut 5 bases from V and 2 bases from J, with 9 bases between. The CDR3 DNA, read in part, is TGCAGCGTTATAAGGACACAAGAGACC. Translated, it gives CSVIRTQET. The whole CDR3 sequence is CSVIRTQETQYF.

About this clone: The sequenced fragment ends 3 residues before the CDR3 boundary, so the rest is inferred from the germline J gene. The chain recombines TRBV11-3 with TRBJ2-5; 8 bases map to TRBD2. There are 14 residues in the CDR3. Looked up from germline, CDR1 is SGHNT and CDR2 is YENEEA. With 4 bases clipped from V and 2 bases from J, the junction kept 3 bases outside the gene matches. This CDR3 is CASSSLAEQETQYF. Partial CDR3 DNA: TGTGCCAGCAGCTCACTAGCGGAACAAGAGACC.

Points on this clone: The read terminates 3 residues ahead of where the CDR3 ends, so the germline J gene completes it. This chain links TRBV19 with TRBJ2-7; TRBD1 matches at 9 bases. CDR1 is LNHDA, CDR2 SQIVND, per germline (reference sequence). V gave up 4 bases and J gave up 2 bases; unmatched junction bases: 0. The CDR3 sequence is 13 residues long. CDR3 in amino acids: CASSRQGAYEQYF. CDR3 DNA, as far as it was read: TGTGCCAGTAGTAGACAGGGGGCCTACGAG.

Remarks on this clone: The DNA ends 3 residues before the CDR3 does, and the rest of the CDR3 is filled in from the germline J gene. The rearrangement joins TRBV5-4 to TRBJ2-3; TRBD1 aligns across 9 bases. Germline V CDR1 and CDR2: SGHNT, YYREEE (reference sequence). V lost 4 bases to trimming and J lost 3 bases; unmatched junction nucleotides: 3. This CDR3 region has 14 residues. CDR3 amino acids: CASSGQGKTDTQYF. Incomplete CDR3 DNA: TGTGCCAGCAGCGGACAGGGGAAGACAGATACG. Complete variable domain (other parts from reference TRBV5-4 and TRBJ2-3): ETGVTQSPTHLIKTRGQQVTLRCSSQSGHNTVSWYQQALGQGPQFIFQYYREEENGRGNFPPRFSGLQFPNYSSELNVNALELDDSALYLCASSGQGKTDTQYFGPGTRLTVL.

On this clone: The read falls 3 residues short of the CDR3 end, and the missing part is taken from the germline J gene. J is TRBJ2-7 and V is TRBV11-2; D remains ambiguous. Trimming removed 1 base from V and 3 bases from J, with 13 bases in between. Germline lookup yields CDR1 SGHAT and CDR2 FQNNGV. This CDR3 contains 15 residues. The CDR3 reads CASSLGASANYEQYF. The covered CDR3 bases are TGTGCCAGCAGCTTAGGAGCGTCGGCCAACTACGAG.

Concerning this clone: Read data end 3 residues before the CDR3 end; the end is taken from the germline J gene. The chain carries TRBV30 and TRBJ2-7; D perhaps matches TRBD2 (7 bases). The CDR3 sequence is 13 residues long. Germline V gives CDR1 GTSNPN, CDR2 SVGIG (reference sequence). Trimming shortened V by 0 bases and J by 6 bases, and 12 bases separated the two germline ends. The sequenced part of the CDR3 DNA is TGTGCCTGGAGTGTACGGGGGGCGGGCGAG. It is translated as CAWSVRGAGE. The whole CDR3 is CAWSVRGAGEQYF.

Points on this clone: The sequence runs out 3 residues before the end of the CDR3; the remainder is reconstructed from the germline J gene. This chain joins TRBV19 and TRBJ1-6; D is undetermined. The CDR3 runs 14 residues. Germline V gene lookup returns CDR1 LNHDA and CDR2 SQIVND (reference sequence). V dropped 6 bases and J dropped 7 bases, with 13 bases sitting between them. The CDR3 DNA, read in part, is TGTGCCAGTAGGCACAGAACCGCCAATTCACCC. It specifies CASRHRTANSP. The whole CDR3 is CASRHRTANSPLHF. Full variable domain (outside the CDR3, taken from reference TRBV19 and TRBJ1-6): DGGITQSPKYLFRKEGQNVTLSCEQNLNHDAMYWYRQDPGQGLRLIYYSQIVNDFQKGDIAEGYSVSREKKESFPLTVTSAQKNPTAFYLCASRHRTANSPLHFGNGTRLTVT.

This CDR3 is CASSLWGGETQYF. CDR3 bases read: TGTGCCAGCAGCTTGTGGGGGGGGGAGACC. The gene calls are TRBV5-4 and TRBJ2-5; 7 positions match TRBD2. Read sequence stops 3 residues before the CDR3 end, and the germline J gene provides the missing end. Germline trimming cut 1 base from V and 5 bases from J; bases unmatched to any gene: 2. CDR3 length: 13 residues. Germline V CDR1 and CDR2: SGHNT, YYREEE (reference sequence). The whole variable domain, filled in from reference TRBV5-4 and TRBJ2-5, reads ETGVTQSPTHLIKTRGQQVTLRCSSQSGHNTVSWYQQALGQGPQFIFQYYREEENGRGNFPPRFSGLQFPNYSSELNVNALELDDSALYLCASSLWGGETQYFGPGTRLLVL.

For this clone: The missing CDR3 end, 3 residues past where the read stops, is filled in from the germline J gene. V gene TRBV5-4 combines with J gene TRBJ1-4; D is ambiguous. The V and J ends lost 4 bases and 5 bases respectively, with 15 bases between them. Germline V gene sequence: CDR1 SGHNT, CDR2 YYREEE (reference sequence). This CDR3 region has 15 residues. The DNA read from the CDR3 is TGTGCCAGCAGCCGTTCCGGGGAGTTGAATGAAAAA. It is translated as CASSRSGELNEK. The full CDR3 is CASSRSGELNEKLFF.

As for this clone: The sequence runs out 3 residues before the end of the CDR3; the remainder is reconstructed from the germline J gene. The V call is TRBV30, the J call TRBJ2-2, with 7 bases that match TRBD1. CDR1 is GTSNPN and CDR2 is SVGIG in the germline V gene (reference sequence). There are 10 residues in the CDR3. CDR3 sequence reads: CAHRGEKLFF. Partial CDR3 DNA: TGTGCCCACAGGGGTGAAAAG. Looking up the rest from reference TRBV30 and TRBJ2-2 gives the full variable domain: SQTIHQWPATLVQPVGSPLSLECTVEGTSNPNLYWYRQAAGRGLQLLFYSVGIGQISSEVPQNLSASRPQDRQFILSSKKLLLSDSGFYLCAHRGEKLFFGEGSRLTVL.